The 4 T cell receptor beta chains below were found in one sample sequenced in a study of blood T cell repertoires in COVID-19. The repertoire was sequenced with immunoSEQ multiplex PCR; TCRdb's copy has only in-frame clones and lacks some. Of approximately 150,000 clones listed, roughly 81% are singletons. Sequences were obtained from PBMCs or T cells enriched from blood (not recorded which). The source of these receptors is a woman between 45 and 60 years old with acute COVID-19.

The gene calls are TRBV29-1 and TRBJ2-1, with D hard to call. The CDR3 length is 13 residues. The V end was cut by 4 bases, the J end by 4 bases, with 11 bases between. Per germline, CDR1 SQVTM and CDR2 ANQGSEA. CDR3 sequence: CSVATTMYNEQFF. The CDR3 DNA follows: TGCAGCGTTGCGACGACAATGTACAATGAGCAGTTCTTC.

The chain couples TRBV2 to TRBJ1-1, with D unclear. V gave up 7 bases and J gave up 1 base, with 10 bases separating them. The germline gives CDR1 SNHLY, CDR2 FYNNEI. The CDR3 contains 13 residues. The CDR3 sequence: CASTPSPNTEAFF. The CDR3 nucleotides read TGTGCCAGCACTCCTTCCCCGAACACTGAAGCTTTCTTT.

The chain uses TRBV5-4 and TRBJ2-7; 8 nucleotides align to TRBD1. Germline-derived CDR1 and CDR2 are SGHNT and YYREEE (reference sequence). This CDR3 is 16 amino acids long. V shed 4 bases, J shed 1 base, and the junction held 10 bases outside the gene matches. The CDR3 is CASSTSPGQVSYEQYF. The CDR3 DNA sequence: TGTGCCAGCAGCACAAGTCCGGGACAGGTTTCCTACGAGCAGTACTTC.

This chain joins TRBV14 and TRBJ2-2; 8 nucleotides agree with TRBD1. Germline V gene data show CDR1 as SGHDN and CDR2 as FVKESK. V dropped 3 bases and J dropped 3; count of bases not matched to a gene: 3. The CDR3 is 15 amino acids. CDR3 coding DNA: TGTGCCAGCAGCCACTACAGGGGGTACACCGGGGAGCTGTTTTTT. It codes for CASSHYRGYTGELFF. Full variable domain (missing parts from reference TRBV14 and TRBJ2-2): EAGVTQFPSHSVIEKGQTVTLRCDPISGHDNLYWYRRVMGKEIKFLLHFVKESKQDESGMPNNRFLAERTGGTYSTLKVQPAELEDSGVYFCASSHYRGYTGELFFGEGSRLTVL.